The present T cell receptor beta chain was sequenced within a study of cytomegalovirus exposure and HLA in healthy donors. With 60 Vbeta and 13 Jbeta primers, the PCR was carried out. Only in-frame clones appear in the TCRdb table, and some are missing; sequencing was by immunoSEQ multiplex PCR. The sample shows approximately 140,000 clones, around 80% of them seen only once. Concerning this clone itself: The antigen is undetermined.

Study conclusions and caveats: For cytomegalovirus status, the classifier reportedly gave diagnoses with high specificity and sensitivity.

The CDR3 covers 16 residues. The V gene is TRBV12-2, the J gene TRBJ1-3; the table names TRBD1, a call not compared with the DNA. TRBV12-2 is flagged as a pseudogene. Input material: PBMCs. The TCR comes from a woman in her thirties or forties in good health and CMV-seronegative. DNA of the CDR3: TGTGCAAGTCGCTTAGGCCAGGTACCCTCTGGAAACACCATATATTTT. Translated, it gives CASRLGQVPSGNTIYF.